These T cell receptor beta chains were read from a single sample in a study of somatic mutations in cytotoxic T cells in rheumatoid arthritis. Generated by immunoSEQ multiplex PCR, the TCRdb table keeps only in-frame clones and is missing some. Here the sample spans 19,000 or so clones, less than 90% being singletons. Sequencing was performed on CD8+ T cells sorted from blood. All receptors come from a man aged 35 to 55 in good health. Each CDR3 is given with its conserved first and last residue.

j_gene | v_gene | CDR3aa
TRBJ2-2 | TRBV4-2 | CASSQGETLYTGELFF
TRBJ2-7 | TRBV11-2 | CASSGPGRTYEQYF
TRBJ2-7 | TRBV4-3 | CASSHPGLAGVGEQYF
TRBJ2-5 | TRBV7-9 | CASSLGRQNREETQYF
TRBJ2-1 | TRBV7-9 | CASSLVLRRAPYNEQFF
TRBJ1-5 | TRBV27 | CASSPSWGETPGPQHF
TRBJ2-1 | TRBV9 | CASSAERERMGEQFF
TRBJ1-2 | TRBV11-2 | CASSLVGGTGGIYGYTF
TRBJ2-7 | TRBV2 | CASSDGQAAYEQYF
TRBJ2-7 | TRBV7-2 | CASNIGSFVDYEQYF
TRBJ1-2 | TRBV28 | CASSSPSGGGYGYTF
TRBJ1-1 | TRBV14 | CASSLTGANTEAFF
TRBJ1-1 | TRBV27 | CASSLMQPGDTEAFF
TRBJ2-7 | TRBV10-3 | CAISPGTEQYF
TRBJ2-7 | TRBV7-6 | CASSSDLEREGYEQYF
TRBJ2-7 | TRBV25-1 | CASSGPSPHEQYF
TRBJ1-1 | TRBV7-8 | CASSIKRKLGQLVGIDTEAFF
TRBJ2-7 | TRBV30 | CAWSRHPGTDYEQYF
TRBJ2-1 | TRBV7-3 | CARRTSGDYNEQFF
TRBJ2-4 | TRBV2 | CATLTGPKNIQYF
TRBJ1-1 | TRBV7-2 | CAIPPGGGGWKNTEAFF
TRBJ2-7 | TRBV7-2 | CASSRLPGFYEQYF
TRBJ2-5 | TRBV7-9 | CASSSSQGQTQYF
TRBJ2-1 | TRBV4-3 | CASSRRDRDSNEQFF
TRBJ1-6 | TRBV15 | CATSTSRNVGSPLHF
TRBJ2-7 | TRBV6-1 | CASSPRDRGHEQYF
TRBJ2-1 | TRBV30 | CAWSWGLEQFF
TRBJ2-5 | TRBV27 | CASSLQGTGETQYF
TRBJ2-7 | TRBV15 | CATSPLWGSYEQYF
TRBJ2-1 | TRBV27 | CASSFLGNEQFF
TRBJ2-1 | TRBV27 | CASSVGQEQFF
TRBJ2-2 | TRBV13 | CASSSDRANTGELFF
TRBJ1-5 | TRBV10-1 | CASSDRNRDRVLRQPQHF
TRBJ2-1 | TRBV27 | CASSLSAGLYNEQFF
TRBJ2-3 | TRBV7-2 | CASSFRLGLDTQYF
TRBJ1-1 | TRBV7-9 | CASSLAGNTEAFF
TRBJ2-2 | TRBV5-4 | CASSFRLGPVGSGELFF
TRBJ2-7 | TRBV7-8 | CASSFSRTGGLGDYEQYF
TRBJ1-1 | TRBV6-4 | CASSDGENTEAFF
TRBJ2-1 | TRBV7-9 | CASRRPSGSAYNEQFF
TRBJ2-3 | TRBV5-4 | CASGESHTDTQYF
TRBJ2-1 | TRBV21-1 | CASSKVGDTYNEQFF
TRBJ2-2 | TRBV4-3 | CASSPRRGYTGELFF
TRBJ2-2 | TRBV7-6 | CASSRGVTGELFF
TRBJ2-2 | TRBV9 | CASSPPLGLGAGELFF
TRBJ2-1 | TRBV28 | CASSSYRGDEQFF
TRBJ2-7 | TRBV6-5 | CASSLGARISEQYF
TRBJ1-2 | TRBV28 | CASSLQGGAPNGYTF
TRBJ2-7 | TRBV28 | CASSLNPAEQYF
TRBJ1-1 | TRBV28 | CASSPPFWGGNTEAFF
TRBJ2-1 | TRBV4-1 | CASSQAFGGSSYNEQFF
TRBJ2-1 | TRBV13 | CASSLGNSYNEQFF
TRBJ2-7 | TRBV6-5 | CASSPGQTYEQYF
TRBJ2-3 | TRBV11-1 | CASSFHPSGDTQYF